These T cell receptor beta chains were read from a single sample in a study of blood T cell repertoires in COVID-19. Measured with immunoSEQ multiplex PCR; TCRdb has only the in-frame clones, and not every one. Of 25,000 to 30,000 clones listed, 81% are singletons. Input material: peripheral blood. These receptors were taken from a man aged 50 or older with active or convalescent COVID-19. Both conserved end residues are part of each CDR3. Fields, in order: clone size, D gene, V gene, J gene, CDR3 DNA, CDR3 protein. A D gene is named only where the DNA matches it firmly. Only part of the rows carry a size: once, few, many, or a class if the clone is expanded.

>NA|TRBD1|TRBV5-1|TRBJ2-7
TGCGCCAGCAGCTCCGGGACAGGGGTGAGCGAGCAGTACTTC
CASSSGTGVSEQYF
>NA|TRBD2|TRBV6-5|TRBJ2-5
TGTGCCAGCAGTCTAGCGGAACAAGAGACCCAGTACTTC
CASSLAEQETQYF
>NA|NA|TRBV27|TRBJ1-1
TGTGCCAGCAGTCTAAGCTTTATTAGGAACACTGAAGCTTTCTTT
CASSLSFIRNTEAFF
>NA|NA|TRBV14|TRBJ1-3
TGTGCCAGCAGCCAAGGGGGCCCCAACACCATATATTTT
CASSQGGPNTIYF
>NA|NA|TRBV11-2|TRBJ2-1
TGTGCCAGCAGCTTTTACAGGACGTACAATGAGCAGTTCTTC
CASSFYRTYNEQFF
>NA|TRBD1|TRBV18|TRBJ2-5
TGTGCCAGCTCATCGGGACAGGTAGTTGGGACCCAGTACTTC
CASSSGQVVGTQYF
>once|TRBD1|TRBV10-3|TRBJ1-3
TGTGCCATCAGTGACAGGGGGCTTCGAAACACCATATATTTT
CAISDRGLRNTIYF
>few|NA|TRBV9|TRBJ2-7
TGTGCCAGCAGCTCATTTTTAGATGCCTACGAGCAGTACTTC
CASSSFLDAYEQYF
>NA|TRBD1|TRBV19|TRBJ1-3
TGTGCCAGTAGTTTTACAGGGGTTGGAAACACCATATATTTT
CASSFTGVGNTIYF
>NA|NA|TRBV7-2|TRBJ1-3
TGTGCCAGCAGCTTAGGCCCCAACAGGGCTGGAAACACCATATATTTT
CASSLGPNRAGNTIYF
>once|NA|TRBV29-1|TRBJ1-2
TGCAGCGTTCAATTAGGCGGTAACTATGGCTACACCTTC
CSVQLGGNYGYTF
>NA|NA|TRBV2|TRBJ1-1
TGTGCCAGCAAACTATTGACAGGAACTAACACTGAAGCTTTCTTT
CASKLLTGTNTEAFF
>NA|NA|TRBV18|TRBJ2-7
TGTGCCAGCTCCCGGGGCTCCTACGAGCAGTACTTC
CASSRGSYEQYF
>NA|NA|TRBV9|TRBJ2-7
TGTGCCAGCAGCGTAGTAGGACACGGTTACGAGCAGTACTTC
CASSVVGHGYEQYF
>few|NA|TRBV24-1|TRBJ1-1
TGTGCCACCAGTGACCAGGGGTACACTGAAGCTTTCTTT
CATSDQGYTEAFF
>NA|TRBD2|TRBV19|TRBJ2-1
TGTGCCAGTAGTATTAGCGGGTTCGCGAACAATGAGCAGTTCTTC
CASSISGFANNEQFF
>NA|NA|TRBV18|TRBJ2-7
TGTGCCAGCTCACCCCGAGGGGGGGACCCCTACGAGCAGTACTTC
CASSPRGGDPYEQYF
>once|NA|TRBV5-6|TRBJ2-3
TGTGCCAGCAGGGTGTCAAGGGGGACCGGCACAGATACGCAGTATTTT
CASRVSRGTGTDTQYF
>NA|NA|TRBV30|TRBJ2-7
TGTGCCTGGAGTGTACCCCGCAGGACCTACGAGCAGTACTTC
CAWSVPRRTYEQYF
>NA|TRBD2|TRBV3-1/TRBV3-2|TRBJ2-7
TGTGCCAGCAGCCACGGACCGGGACTAGCGGGGGGATTCTACGAGCAGTACTTC
CASSHGPGLAGGFYEQYF
>once|NA|TRBV6-6|TRBJ2-5
TGTGCCAGCAGTCCCCTCGGCCCCGGAGGGGAGACCCAGTACTTC
CASSPLGPGGETQYF
>NA|NA|TRBV14|TRBJ2-3
TGTGCCAGCAGCCATCTAGATACGCAGTATTTT
CASSHLDTQYF
>once|NA|TRBV5-4|TRBJ2-6
TGTGCCAGCAGCCCAAGGTGGGGGGACTTTAGTTCTGGGGCCAACGTCCTGACTTTC
CASSPRWGDFSSGANVLTF
>NA|TRBD2|TRBV6-6|TRBJ2-7
TGTGCCAGCACGGCTAGCGGGAGGTACGAGCAGTACTTC
CASTASGRYEQYF
>NA|NA|TRBV2|TRBJ2-1
TGTGCCAGCACCAGAGGGAGCTCCTACAATGAGCAGTTCTTC
CASTRGSSYNEQFF
>NA|NA|TRBV11-2|TRBJ2-3
TGTGCCAGCAGCTTTGCCCAGCGCAGCACAGATACGCAGTATTTT
CASSFAQRSTDTQYF
>NA|NA|TRBV7-9|TRBJ1-1
TGTGCCAGCAGTCACAGGAAAGAGAACACTGAAGCTTTCTTT
CASSHRKENTEAFF
>NA|TRBD1|TRBV11-1|TRBJ2-5
TGTGCCAGCAGCCAGGGGGGACAGGGGATCCAAGAGACCCAGTACTTC
CASSQGGQGIQETQYF
>NA|NA|TRBV24-1|TRBJ2-1
TGTGCCACCGTAGGAGGGTCCAATGAGCAGTTCTTC
CATVGGSNEQFF
>NA|TRBD1|TRBV4-1|TRBJ1-1
TGCGCCAGCAGCACTAACGACAGGGCTCACACTGAAGCTTTCTTT
CASSTNDRAHTEAFF
>medium-sized|NA|TRBV3-1/TRBV3-2|TRBJ2-2
TGTGCCAGCAGCCAGGCTACCGGGGAGCTGTTTTTT
CASSQATGELFF
>NA|NA|TRBV30|TRBJ1-6
TGTGCCTGGAGTGTATCGGGATTTCGGTCACCCCTCCACTTT
CAWSVSGFRSPLHF
>NA|TRBD1|TRBV5-1|TRBJ1-1
TGCGCCAGCAGCTTGGGTGGGGACAGAATTAGCACTGAAGCTTTCTTT
CASSLGGDRISTEAFF
>NA|TRBD2|TRBV5-4|TRBJ2-2
TGTGCCAGCAGCCCTGGACTAGCGGGAGGTAACACCGGGGAGCTGTTTTTT
CASSPGLAGGNTGELFF
>once|NA|TRBV3-1/TRBV3-2|TRBJ1-3
TGTGCCAGCCGTATGTACTCTGGAAACACCATATATTTT
CASRMYSGNTIYF
>few|TRBD2|TRBV20-1|TRBJ2-3
TGCAGTGCTAGTGACAGCGGGGGGTCCACAGATACGCAGTATTTT
CSASDSGGSTDTQYF
>NA|NA|TRBV12-5|TRBJ1-4
TGTGCTAGTGCTAACTTTAATGAAAAACTGTTTTTT
CASANFNEKLFF
>NA|NA|TRBV21-1|TRBJ2-3
TGTGCCAGCAGCCCTCGGACAGGGGGAAGGACAGATACGCAGTATTTT
CASSPRTGGRTDTQYF
>NA|TRBD1|TRBV11-3|TRBJ2-7
TGTGCCAGCAGCAGCGGACAGGGTAATATCGAGCAGTACTTC
CASSSGQGNIEQYF
>NA|TRBD2|TRBV3-1/TRBV3-2|TRBJ2-2
TGTGCCAGCAGCCAAGAAACCCATTACCGACTGGGGGGAGGGGCCGGGGAGCTGTTTTTT
CASSQETHYRLGGGAGELFF
>NA|NA|TRBV25-1|TRBJ2-3
TGTGCCAGCAGTGCCACAGGCGTCACAGATACGCAGTATTTT
CASSATGVTDTQYF
>NA|TRBD1|TRBV10-3|TRBJ1-2
TGTGCCATCAGTAATACAGGGCCCGGGACAGGGAAAGGCTCCTATGGCTACACCTTC
CAISNTGPGTGKGSYGYTF
>NA|NA|TRBV19|TRBJ2-1
TGTGCCAGTAGTCCGGAGCCCTCCTACAATGAGCAGTTCTTC
CASSPEPSYNEQFF
>NA|NA|TRBV6-6|TRBJ1-2
TGTGCCAGCAGGGGTGAGGTAGACGGCTATGGCTACACCTTC
CASRGEVDGYGYTF
>NA|NA|TRBV30|TRBJ1-5
TGTGCCTGGGCCCCCTGGGCCCGTGGGAGCAATCAGCCCCAGCATTTT
CAWAPWARGSNQPQHF
>NA|NA|TRBV6-5|TRBJ2-2
TGTGCCAGCAAACGGTGGGAGGACGGGGAGCTGTTTTTT
CASKRWEDGELFF
>NA|NA|TRBV7-3|TRBJ1-1
TGTGCCAGCAGCTTAATCGGGGGGAGCAGTTCTGAAGCTTTCTTT
CASSLIGGSSSEAFF
>NA|NA|TRBV19|TRBJ2-6
TGTGCCAGTAGCCTTGAGGTCTGGGGAGGATCTGGGGCCAACGTCCTGACTTTC
CASSLEVWGGSGANVLTF
>NA|TRBD1|TRBV25-1|TRBJ1-5
TGTGCCAGCAGTCAGGGACAGGGAGATCAGCCCCAGCATTTT
CASSQGQGDQPQHF
>NA|TRBD1|TRBV6-6|TRBJ1-1
TGTGCCAGCAGATCCGGACAGGTGAACACTGAAGCTTTCTTT
CASRSGQVNTEAFF
>NA|NA|TRBV5-1|TRBJ1-2
TGCGCCAGCAGCTTCAGTAACTATGGCTACACCTTC
CASSFSNYGYTF
>once|TRBD1|TRBV10-3|TRBJ2-7
TGTGCCATCAGTGAGGGACAGGGAGACGAGCAGTACTTC
CAISEGQGDEQYF
>NA|TRBD2|TRBV5-1|TRBJ2-7
TGCGCCAGCAGCTTGGGTGTCGGGACTAGTTACGAGCAGTACTTC
CASSLGVGTSYEQYF
>NA|TRBD1|TRBV10-3|TRBJ1-6
TGTGCCATCAGTGGGACAGGGGAGATCAATTCACCCCTCCACTTT
CAISGTGEINSPLHF
>NA|NA|TRBV30|TRBJ1-1
TGTGCCTGGAGTTACTGGGGAGGGGAAGCTTTCTTT
CAWSYWGGEAFF
>NA|TRBD2|TRBV6-4|TRBJ2-1
TGTGCCAGCAGTGGGACTAGCGGCTCCTACAATGAGCAGTTCTTC
CASSGTSGSYNEQFF
>NA|NA|TRBV7-7|TRBJ2-2
TGTGCTAGCAAGGTCGGACAGAAGAACACCGGGGAGCTGTTTTTT
CASKVGQKNTGELFF
>NA|NA|TRBV5-6|TRBJ1-1
TGTGCCAGCAGCTTGTATGGGATGGACTTAGCTTTCTTT
CASSLYGMDLAFF
>NA|NA|TRBV10-1|TRBJ2-2
TGCGCCACCGAAGGGAGTGGAAGGGAGCTGTTTTTT
CATEGSGRELFF
>NA|NA|TRBV6-5|TRBJ1-2
TGTGCCAGTGTCGCCGGGAGCCACCTGGGCTACACCTTC
CASVAGSHLGYTF